A single sample is the source of the 18 T cell receptor beta chains below, sequenced in a study of vaccination and CD4 T cells after COVID-19 (dated by TCRdb to the early 2020s). The sample's time point label is to be understood as: late sampling 161 to 241 days after vaccination in a few convalescent patients. The treatment or condition label, as the study defines it: roughly nine-day PBMC culture with coronavirus spike peptide pools or control peptides (ViraFEST assay). The protocol used for the library was PCR. The instrument was an Illumina iSeq 100. TCR sequencing of DNA from cultured CD4+ T cells used the Oncomine TCR Beta short-read assay at the Johns Hopkins FTIC core. The public reads were reprocessed in TCRdb via fastp at Q25 and MiXCR, keeping in-frame beta chains. Every entry covers one CDR3 protein and lists the most common genes and DNA from its rows. The sample includes more than 20,000 distinct CDR3 sequences, with 41% observed a single time. The top ten hold over 4% of the sample.

These TCRs' antigens remain unknown. The starting material was CD4+ T cells from blood, cultured in vitro, obtained about 7 months after SARS-CoV-2 vaccination. Receptors were obtained from a human donor who had recovered from COVID-19.

A few counts support this clonotype. The CDR3 DNA follows: TGCAGTGCTAGAGGGGGGGGCAGTCACAATGAGCAGTTCTTC. Its translation: CSARGGGSHNEQFF. V usage is TRBV20-1 and J usage is TRBJ2-1, with D possibly matching TRBD2 (7 bases). This CDR3 has 14 residues. Germline values: CDR1 DFQATT, CDR2 SNEGSKA (reference sequence). With 1 base removed from V and 5 bases from J, the gap between germline ends came to 12 bases.

This chain connects TRBV28 to TRBJ2-7; 10 nucleotides line up with TRBD2. CDR1 MDHEN and CDR2 SYDVKM come from the germline V gene. After removal of 4 bases from V and 6 bases from J, the junction contained 12 bases not matched to a gene. The CDR3 sequence is 16 residues long. The CDR3 loop is CASSYLPHSGRLEQYF. CDR3 sequence (DNA): TGTGCCAGCAGTTACCTCCCCCATAGCGGGAGGCTCGAGCAGTACTTC. Filled out from reference TRBV28 and TRBJ2-7, the complete variable domain reads DVKVTQSSRYLVKRTGEKVFLECVQDMDHENMFWYRQDPGLGLRLIYFSYDVKMKEKGDIPEGYSVSREKKERFSLILESASTNQTSMYLCASSYLPHSGRLEQYFGPGTRLTVT.

A few counts support this clonotype. Here the CDR3 reads CASSSTGYNSPLHF. CDR3 bases: TGTGCCAGCAGTTCGACAGGTTATAATTCACCCCTCCACTTT. The genes are TRBV6-5 and TRBJ1-6; D perhaps matches TRBD1 (6 bases). Trimming took 4 bases from V and 4 from J, leaving 8 bases between them. Per germline, CDR1 MNHEY and CDR2 SVGAGI. The CDR3 extends over 14 amino acids.

The V and J genes are TRBV5-4 and TRBJ2-1; 7 bases align to TRBD2. Losses at the gene ends were 2 bases for V and 6 bases for J; bases not matched to a gene: 8. The CDR3 consists of 15 residues. CDR1 and CDR2 from the germline V gene are SGHNT and YYREEE (reference sequence). The CDR3 DNA reads as TGTGCCAGCAGCTTAAGGACTAGTGGGGGCAATGAGCAGTTCTTC. This translates into CASSLRTSGGNEQFF. The entire variable domain, with the rest obtained from reference TRBV5-4 and TRBJ2-1, is as follows: ETGVTQSPTHLIKTRGQQVTLRCSSQSGHNTVSWYQQALGQGPQFIFQYYREEENGRGNFPPRFSGLQFPNYSSELNVNALELDDSALYLCASSLRTSGGNEQFFGPGTRLTVL.

V gene TRBV20-1 combines with J gene TRBJ2-1; D may be TRBD2 (6 bases). Germline CDR1 is DFQATT and CDR2 is SNEGSKA (reference sequence). The CDR3 loop spans 11 amino acids. The DNA of the CDR3 is TGCAGCGGGGGACCCAGAAATGAGCAGTTCTTC. Its translation is CSGGPRNEQFF.

The chain has TRBV7-9 and TRBJ2-1; TRBD2 aligns across 8 bases. The CDR3 runs 15 residues. V trimming: 5 bases; J trimming: 4 bases; junction bases outside the gene matches: 7. Germline loops: CDR1 SEHNR, CDR2 FQNEAQ (reference sequence). Written as DNA, the CDR3 is TGTGCCAGCAGCGGAAGACTAGCGAATTACAATGAGCAGTTCTTC. This translates into CASSGRLANYNEQFF. Combining the CDR3 with reference TRBV7-9 and TRBJ2-1 gives the whole variable domain DTGVSQNPRHKITKRGQNVTFRCDPISEHNRLYWYRQTLGQGPEFLTYFQNEAQLEKSRLLSDRFSAERPKGSFSTLEIQRTEQGDSAMYLCASSGRLANYNEQFFGPGTRLTVL.

J is TRBJ2-7 and V is TRBV7-8; 12 bases map to TRBD2. The V segment lost 2 bases and the J segment 6 bases; nucleotides outside the gene matches: 11. This CDR3 has 17 residues. The germline gives CDR1 SGHVS, CDR2 FQNEAQ. The CDR3 region has the DNA TGTGCCAGCAGCTTACCGACTAGCGGGAGTTTTCTCGTCGAGCAGTACTTC. Translated: CASSLPTSGSFLVEQYF.

This clonotype was recorded once. The chain links TRBV28 to TRBJ1-6; 7 bases are a match to TRBD1. The CDR3 runs 16 residues. CDR1 MDHEN and CDR2 SYDVKM come from the germline V gene. Losses at the gene ends were 3 bases for V and 5 bases for J; bases not matched to a gene: 7. This chain's CDR3 is CASSFGRGLNNSPLHF. CDR3 DNA sequence: TGTGCCAGCAGTTTCGGCAGGGGGTTAAATAATTCACCCCTCCACTTT.

The chain has TRBV19 and TRBJ2-7; 7 bases map to TRBD2. The length of the CDR3 is 17 residues. Germline-derived CDR1 and CDR2 are LNHDA and SQIVND (reference sequence). Trimming removed 5 bases from V and 2 bases from J; junction bases left unmatched: 15. The CDR3 region is CASSVRPGGEGTYEQYF. CDR3 coding DNA: TGTGCCAGTAGTGTACGACCCGGCGGGGAGGGGACCTACGAGCAGTACTTC.

This clonotype was observed a handful of times. This chain connects TRBV19 to TRBJ1-5; D remains ambiguous. This CDR3 has 14 residues. V gave up 5 bases and J gave up 7 bases, with 15 bases separating them. Germline CDR1 LNHDA, CDR2 SQIVND (reference sequence). This CDR3 reads CASSLWVVGQPQHF. Here the CDR3 DNA reads TGTGCCAGTAGTCTCTGGGTTGTGGGACAGCCCCAGCATTTT.

Concerning this clonotype: A read error may account for a junction end that differs from germline. The chain is built from TRBV18 and TRBJ2-5; no firm D call. From germline, CDR1 is KGHSH and CDR2 LQKENI. CDR3 size: 13 residues. The CDR3 reads CVSLLSFAETQYF. CDR3 coding DNA: TGTGTCAGCCTACTATCCTTCGCAGAGACCCAGTACTTC.

The sample holds a few counts of this clonotype. DNA for the CDR3: TGTGCCACCCAGCTAGTTCCCACTGAAGCTTTCTTT. This encodes CATQLVPTEAFF. This chain connects TRBV28 to TRBJ1-1; D uncertain. V lost 10 bases to trimming and J lost 4 bases, with 13 bases between them. CDR3 length: 12 residues. CDR1 and CDR2 (germline): MDHEN, SYDVKM. Variable domain in full (rest from reference TRBV28 and TRBJ1-1): DVKVTQSSRYLVKRTGEKVFLECVQDMDHENMFWYRQDPGLGLRLIYFSYDVKMKEKGDIPEGYSVSREKKERFSLILESASTNQTSMYLCATQLVPTEAFFGQGTRLTVV.

The chain links TRBV7-2 to TRBJ2-7; perhaps TRBD1 as D (6 bases). The CDR3 is 13 residues long. Trimming pared 7 bases from V and 7 bases from J, leaving 17 bases between. The germline gives CDR1 SGHTA, CDR2 FQGNSA. The CDR3 here is CASNHAGVHEQYF. The CDR3 nucleotides are TGTGCCAGCAACCATGCAGGGGTCCATGAGCAGTACTTC.

The rearrangement joins TRBV5-8 to TRBJ2-1; maybe TRBD2 (6 bases). Trimming left V 10 bases short and J 3 bases short, with 23 bases between. Germline V gene data show CDR1 as SGHTS and CDR2 as YDEGEE. This CDR3 is built from 16 residues. The CDR3 region has the DNA TGTGCCCCCTCCTCACTAGGGAGGTCTGGCTACAATGAGCAGTTCTTC. Translating gives CAPSSLGRSGYNEQFF.

The genes are TRBV20-1 and TRBJ1-5; the D gene is possibly TRBD1 (5 bases). CDR1 is DFQATT, CDR2 SNEGSKA, per germline (reference sequence). V shed 0 bases and J shed 6 bases, with 12 bases lying between them. CDR3 length equals 14 residues. As DNA, the CDR3 is TGCAGTGCTAGAGATGCGGGGGGGTCTCAGCCCCAGCATTTT. Amino acids: CSARDAGGSQPQHF.

J is TRBJ2-7 and V is TRBV19; 11 bases align to TRBD2. CDR3 length: 15 amino acids. J was trimmed by 7 bases and V by 4 bases; bases with no gene match: 9. Germline V gene sequence: CDR1 LNHDA, CDR2 SQIVND (reference sequence). DNA for the CDR3: TGTGCCAGTAGTAATCGACTAGCGGGAATAGGGGAGCAGTACTTC. It specifies CASSNRLAGIGEQYF.

This clonotype was seen only a few times. V usage is TRBV28 and J usage is TRBJ2-7, with D tentatively TRBD2 (5 bases). Trimming removed 1 base at V and 0 bases at J, with 13 bases between. Germline V gene data show CDR1 as MDHEN and CDR2 as SYDVKM. The CDR3 is made up of 16 amino acids. The CDR3 sequence is CASSLSLDWSSYEQYF. CDR3 sequence (DNA): TGTGCCAGCAGTTTATCACTGGACTGGAGCTCCTACGAGCAGTACTTC.

This chain connects TRBV7-6 to TRBJ2-3; D might be TRBD2 (5 bases). The CDR3 covers 15 residues. The germline V gene has CDR1 SGHVS and CDR2 FNYEAQ. V gave up 1 base and J gave up 2 bases, with 10 bases separating them. The CDR3 DNA reads TGTGCCAGCAGCTTAGGACAACTAGACACAGATACGCAGTATTTT. It encodes CASSLGQLDTDTQYF.